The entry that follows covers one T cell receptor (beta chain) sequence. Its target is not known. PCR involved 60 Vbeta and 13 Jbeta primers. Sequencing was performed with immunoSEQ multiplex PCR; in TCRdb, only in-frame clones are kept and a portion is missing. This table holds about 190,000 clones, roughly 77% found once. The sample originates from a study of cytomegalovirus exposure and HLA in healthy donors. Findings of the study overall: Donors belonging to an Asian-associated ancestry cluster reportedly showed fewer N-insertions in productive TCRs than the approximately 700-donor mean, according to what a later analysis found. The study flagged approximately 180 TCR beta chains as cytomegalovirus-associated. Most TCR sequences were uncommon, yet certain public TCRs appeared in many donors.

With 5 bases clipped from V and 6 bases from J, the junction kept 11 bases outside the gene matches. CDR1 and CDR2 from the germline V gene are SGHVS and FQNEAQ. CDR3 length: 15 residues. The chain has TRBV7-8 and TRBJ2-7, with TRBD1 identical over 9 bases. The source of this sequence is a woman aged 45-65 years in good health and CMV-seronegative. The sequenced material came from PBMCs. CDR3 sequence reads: CASSPPDRGFGEQYF. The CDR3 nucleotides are TGTGCCAGCAGCCCCCCGGACAGGGGATTTGGCGAGCAGTACTTC.